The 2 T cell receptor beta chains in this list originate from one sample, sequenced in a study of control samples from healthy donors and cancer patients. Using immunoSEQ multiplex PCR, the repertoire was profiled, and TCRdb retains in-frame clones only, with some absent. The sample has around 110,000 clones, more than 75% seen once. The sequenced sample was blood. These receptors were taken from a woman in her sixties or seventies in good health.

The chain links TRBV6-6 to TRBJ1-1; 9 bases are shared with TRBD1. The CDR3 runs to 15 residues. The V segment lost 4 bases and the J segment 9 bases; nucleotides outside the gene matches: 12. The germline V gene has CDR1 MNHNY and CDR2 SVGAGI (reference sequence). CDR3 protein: CASSSTGTGKDQAFF. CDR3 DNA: TGTGCCAGCAGTTCGACCGGGACAGGGAAAGACCAAGCTTTCTTT.

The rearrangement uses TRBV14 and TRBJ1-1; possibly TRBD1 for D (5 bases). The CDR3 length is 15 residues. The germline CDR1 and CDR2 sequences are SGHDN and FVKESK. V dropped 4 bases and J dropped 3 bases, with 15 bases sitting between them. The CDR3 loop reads CASSPTGVLYTEAFF. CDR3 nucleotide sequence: TGTGCCAGCAGCCCCACGGGGGTACTTTACACTGAAGCTTTCTTT.